This T cell receptor beta chain was sequenced in a study of shared clonotypes between healthy human individuals. Only in-frame clones appear in the TCRdb table, and some are missing; sequencing was by immunoSEQ multiplex PCR. Found here are 650,000 to 800,000 clones, about 91% of them singletons; the top ten hold 20% to 25%. This clone was seen once. CD45RO-negative, CCR7-positively selected cells formed the naive CD8 fraction, excluding terminally differentiated effector memory CD45RA+ cells. Germline V gene lookup returns CDR1 SEHNR and CDR2 FQNEAQ (reference sequence). CDR3 length: 12 amino acids. Trimming stripped 3 bases from V and 5 bases from J, with 5 bases between.

Sequencing was carried out using naive CD8+ T cells sorted from blood. The chain carries TRBV7-9 and TRBJ2-1; D not resolved. This sequence was found in a man aged 25 to 40 in good health. The CDR3 DNA reads as TGTGCCAGCAGCTTGGACGACAATGAGCAGTTCTTC. Amino acids: CASSLDDNEQFF.